This T cell receptor beta chain was sequenced during a study of T cell responses to AZD1222 COVID-19 vaccine (dated by TCRdb to the early 2020s). Describing the broader study: AZD1222 recipients with second doses at about 4 weeks or about 12 weeks were pooled, because spike-specific TCR depth and breadth did not differ between schedules. Trial participants were enrolled by age into subgroups of 18-55, 56-69 and 70-plus years, and roughly 150, 30 and 60 TCR-sequenced participants, respectively, were included in these subgroups. TCR sequencing covered 230 to 250 trial participants: 200 to 220 given two doses of AZD1222 and about 26 given two doses of MenACWY control vaccine. Results the study describes overall, beyond this receptor: Participants were mostly white British and included more females than males, and it was suggested by the authors that clonal diversity may have been underestimated. The vaccine-associated CD4 TCRs covered the entire spike protein, and the dominant responses fell in regions 160-218 and 743-854. After two AZD1222 doses, spike-specific TCR breadth and depth were significantly higher than at day 0 and than in MenACWY recipients. The 56-69-year group was small, and its depth increase did not reach significance, likely because of low power. Because no samples from the day 14 peak response were available, repertoires could be characterized only after the peak T cell response. Reportedly, close to half of the unique spike-specific TCRs recognized epitopes lying outside the regions that are mutated in the B.1.351 and B.1.1.7 variants. Conclusions about previously exposed vaccinees were limited because only a handful of AZD1222 recipients were SARS-CoV-2 seropositive at baseline.

Taken from cysteine to phenylalanine, the CDR3 has 14 residues. The entry retains the CDR3 DNA only, 42 bases that are in frame from base 1. Sequences ENHRY (CDR1) and SYGVKD (CDR2) are obtained from the germline V gene. The germline V and J ends show losses of 6 bases and 0 bases respectively, and no gene match explains 3 bases of the junction. This sample's time point label indicates: baseline before first vaccination. Vaccinee samples were obtained from the UK trials COV001 and COV002, which included a single-blind randomized controlled phase 2/3 trial of AZD1222 (ChAdOx1 nCoV-19) in healthy adults. For TCRbeta chain sequencing, PBMC samples from trial participants were taken at day 0 and at day 28 after the second dose. Regarding this clone: The clone's antigen remains unknown. It has no much larger one-base neighbor in the sample; base qualities were not kept.

The CDR3 regions of human TCRbeta chains were analyzed by immunosequencing. As for how the authors treated the data: TCRs in the repertoires were matched against a reference library of SARS-CoV-2-specific TCRs that had been generated with the MIRA antigen-specificity platform. Breadth was defined as the fraction of unique TCRs that were SARS-CoV-2-associated, and depth was defined as the fraction of total T cells that were SARS-CoV-2-associated. Using the MIRA data, each spike-specific TCR was mapped to the spike region that the TCR reacts to and placed in a CD4 or CD8 class. Log10-transformed breadth and depth values were compared by one-way ANOVA with Sidak's multiple comparisons tests. Drawn from immuneACCESS, this table holds only the in-frame rearrangements with V and J called that TCRdb kept. Clones are partly lost; checked studies trace under half to an unresolved V gene and leave the rest unexplained. That table is the source of V, J and clone size, and D and trimming were worked out from the DNA. A total of 50,000 to 65,000 clones appear in this sample, around nine tenths of them only once. The ten largest clones capture 4.9% of the sample.

Material: peripheral blood, obtained on day 0 of AZD1222 vaccination. The sequence was collected from an adult in good health. This receptor chain uses TRBV10-3 and TRBJ2-3, and 7 junctional nucleotides match TRBD2. The nucleotide sequence is TGTGCCATCAGGGGGGGGGTTAGCACAGATACGCAGTATTTT. Translated, it gives CAIRGGVSTDTQYF.